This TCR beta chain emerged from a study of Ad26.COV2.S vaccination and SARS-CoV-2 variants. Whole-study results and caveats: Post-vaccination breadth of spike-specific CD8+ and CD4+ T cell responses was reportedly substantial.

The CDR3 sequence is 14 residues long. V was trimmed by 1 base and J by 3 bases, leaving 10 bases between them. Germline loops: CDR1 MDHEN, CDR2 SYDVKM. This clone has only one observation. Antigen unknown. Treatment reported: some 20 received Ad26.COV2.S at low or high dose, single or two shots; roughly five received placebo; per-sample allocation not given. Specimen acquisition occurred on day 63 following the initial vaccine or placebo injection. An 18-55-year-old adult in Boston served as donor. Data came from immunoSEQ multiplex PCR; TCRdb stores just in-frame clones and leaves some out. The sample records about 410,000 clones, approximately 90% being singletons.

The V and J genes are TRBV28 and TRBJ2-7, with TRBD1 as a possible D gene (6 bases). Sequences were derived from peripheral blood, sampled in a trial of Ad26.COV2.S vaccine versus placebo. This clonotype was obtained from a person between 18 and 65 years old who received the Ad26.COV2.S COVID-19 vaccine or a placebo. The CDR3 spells CASSLFRDNYEQYF. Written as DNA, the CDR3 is TGTGCCAGCAGTTTATTCCGGGACAACTACGAGCAGTACTTC. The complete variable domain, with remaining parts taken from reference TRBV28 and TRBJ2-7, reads DVKVTQSSRYLVKRTGEKVFLECVQDMDHENMFWYRQDPGLGLRLIYFSYDVKMKEKGDIPEGYSVSREKKERFSLILESASTNQTSMYLCASSLFRDNYEQYFGPGTRLTVT.